This T cell receptor beta chain was identified in a study of blood T cell repertoires in COVID-19. Study summary: Specimens from acute and convalescent COVID-19 originated in the United States, Italy and Spain.

The length of the CDR3 is 14 residues. CDR1 GTSNPN and CDR2 SVGIG come from the germline V gene (reference sequence). Trimming at V came to 2 bases and at J to 3 bases, leaving 4 bases not matched to a gene. In the authors' methods: Amplified reference gene primers provided the basis for estimating nucleated cell counts. Sequencing was performed with immunoSEQ multiplex PCR; in TCRdb, only in-frame clones are kept and a portion is missing. For V, J and clone size, that table is used; D and trimming come from the DNA. Found here are 40,000 to 45,000 clones, 70% to 90% of them singletons; the top ten hold less than 2.5%.

The chain combines TRBV30 with TRBJ1-3; 7 bases map to TRBD1. The sample was peripheral blood. The source is a human donor in a cohort sampled during active COVID-19. Here the CDR3 DNA reads TGTGCCTGGAGTCTTGGGACAGATGGAAACACCATATATTTT. Translation gives CAWSLGTDGNTIYF.